This T cell receptor (beta chain) was profiled in a study of CD8 T cells in Susac syndrome. The multiple sclerosis control group comprised treatment-naive patients with stable or active relapsing-remitting disease. Negative isolation was used for CD8+ and CD4+ T cells, and FACS enrichment was applied to TEMRA cells. Germline-derived CDR1 and CDR2 are SEHNR and FQNEAQ (reference sequence). V lost 2 bases and J lost 6, with 16 bases in between. There are 15 residues in the CDR3. RNA totalling about 0.5 to 1 ug underwent reverse transcription with random hexamers. Amplification of TCR beta CDR3 across 54 Vbeta and 13 Jbeta was performed with immunoSEQ multiplex PCR. TCRdb analysed the immunoSEQ multiplex PCR reads with MiXCR anew, one entry per CDR3 protein. This table has roughly 150,000 distinct CDR3 sequences, over 85% appearing once.

The chain uses TRBV7-9 and TRBJ1-1; D possibly corresponds to TRBD1 (5 bases). What was sequenced was CD8+ T cells from PBMCs. The TCR was taken from a human donor with multiple sclerosis. CDR3 in DNA: TGTGCCAGCAGCTTATTTGAAGGGGTTCAGGCTGAAGCTTTCTTT. Translated, it gives CASSLFEGVQAEAFF. The variable domain in full, with the rest retrieved from reference TRBV7-9 and TRBJ1-1, is DTGVSQNPRHKITKRGQNVTFRCDPISEHNRLYWYRQTLGQGPEFLTYFQNEAQLEKSRLLSDRFSAERPKGSFSTLEIQRTEQGDSAMYLCASSLFEGVQAEAFFGQGTRLTVV.